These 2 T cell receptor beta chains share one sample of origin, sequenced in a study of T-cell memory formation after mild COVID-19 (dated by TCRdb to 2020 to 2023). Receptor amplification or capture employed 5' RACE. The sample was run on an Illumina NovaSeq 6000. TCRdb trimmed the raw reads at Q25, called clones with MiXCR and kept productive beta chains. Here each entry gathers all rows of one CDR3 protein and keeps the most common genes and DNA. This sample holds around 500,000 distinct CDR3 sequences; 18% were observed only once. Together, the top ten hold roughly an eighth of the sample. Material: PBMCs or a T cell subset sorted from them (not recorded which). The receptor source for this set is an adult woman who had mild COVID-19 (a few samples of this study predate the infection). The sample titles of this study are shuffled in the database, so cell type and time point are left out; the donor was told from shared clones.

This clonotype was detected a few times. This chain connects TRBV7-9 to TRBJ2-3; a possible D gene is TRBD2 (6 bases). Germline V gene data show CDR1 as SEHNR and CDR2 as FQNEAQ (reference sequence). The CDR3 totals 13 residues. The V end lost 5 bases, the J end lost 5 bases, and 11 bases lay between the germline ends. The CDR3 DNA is TGTGCCAGCAGCGGGACTTTAGGAGATACGCAGTATTTT. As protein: CASSGTLGDTQYF.

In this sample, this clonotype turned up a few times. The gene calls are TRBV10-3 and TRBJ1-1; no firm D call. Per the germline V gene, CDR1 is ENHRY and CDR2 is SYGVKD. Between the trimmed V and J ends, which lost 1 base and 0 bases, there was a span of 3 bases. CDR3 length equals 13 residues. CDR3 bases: TGTGCCATCAGTGAGTTGATGAACACTGAAGCTTTCTTT. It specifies CAISELMNTEAFF.